This T cell receptor beta chain was found in a study of T-cell reconstitution after alpha-beta-depleted transplantation in children. This clonotype was seen repeatedly, ten times or more. Between the trimmed V and J ends, which lost 1 base and 3 bases, there was a span of 19 bases. The germline V gene has CDR1 DFQATT and CDR2 SNEGSKA (reference sequence). The CDR3 extends over 17 amino acids. TCRbeta library preparation incorporated unique molecular identifiers. TCRdb re-called the PCR reads through MiXCR, storing one row per CDR3 protein. The sample has 230,000 or so distinct CDR3 sequences; over 9.5% are singletons.

The sample here was PBMCs from the stem cell graft donor, taken from the stem cell graft. The receptor comes from a human donor who donated a stem cell graft to a child with SCID. The chain recombines TRBV20-1 with TRBJ1-3; TRBD1 is a possible D gene (5 bases). Written as DNA, the CDR3 is TGCAGTGCTAGAGTCGGGCAGGGAAGAGCTCATGGAAACACCATATATTTT. It translates to CSARVGQGRAHGNTIYF.